Shown below are 10 T cell receptor beta chains from a single sample sequenced in a study of cytomegalovirus exposure and HLA in healthy donors. 13 Jbeta primers and 60 Vbeta primers were used for the PCR. Data came from immunoSEQ multiplex PCR; TCRdb stores just in-frame clones and leaves some out. The sample comprises some 110,000 clones, under 70% of which are singletons, and 1.5% to 1.9% rests with the top ten. Sequenced: PBMCs. These receptors came from a man aged 18 to 29 in good health and CMV-seronegative.

This clone was seen a handful of times. This chain links TRBV4-3 with TRBJ2-1; D may be TRBD2 (5 bases). V lost 1 base and J 11 bases, leaving 12 bases between the germline ends. Germline values: CDR1 LGHNA, CDR2 YSLEER. This CDR3 spans 13 amino acids. Written as DNA, the CDR3 is TGCGCCAGCAGCCAAGGGCGGGTAGCCAAGCAGTTCTTC. Translating gives CASSQGRVAKQFF.

V gene TRBV30 combines with J gene TRBJ1-1; no clear D gene. CDR1 is GTSNPN, CDR2 SVGIG, per germline (reference sequence). This CDR3 has 12 residues. V was trimmed by 4 bases and J by 2 bases, leaving 8 bases between them. CDR3 region: CAWKAGNTEAFF. DNA for the CDR3: TGTGCCTGGAAGGCAGGAAACACTGAAGCTTTCTTT.

The V gene is TRBV25-1, the J gene TRBJ1-1; 10 nucleotides agree with TRBD1. The germline CDR1 and CDR2 sequences are MGHDK and SYGVNS. The length of the CDR3 is 14 residues. V lost 4 bases to trimming and J lost 10 bases; unmatched junction nucleotides: 9. The CDR3 nucleotides are TGTGCCAGCAGTGCCTCCGACAGGGGGCTGGTAGCTTTCTTT. Its translation is CASSASDRGLVAFF. The variable domain in full, with the rest retrieved from reference TRBV25-1 and TRBJ1-1, is EADIYQTPRYLVIGTGKKITLECSQTMGHDKMYWYQQDPGMELHLIHYSYGVNSTEKGDLSSESTVSRIRTEHFPLTLESARPSHTSQYLCASSASDRGLVAFFGQGTRLTVV.

This clone has only a few counts. The CDR3 here is CASSYLHEQYF. The CDR3 nucleotides are TGTGCCAGCAGTTACCTCCACGAGCAGTACTTC. This chain uses TRBV6-5 with TRBJ2-7; D gene unclear. Germline V CDR1 and CDR2: MNHEY, SVGAGI. V was pared by 2 bases and J by 5 bases, with 4 bases between. The CDR3 covers 11 residues.

The chain employs TRBV4-2 and TRBJ2-5, with 11 bases that match TRBD2. The CDR3 is 14 amino acids. Germline CDR1 and CDR2: LGHNA and YNFKEQ. Unmatched junction bases numbered 2, after V lost 6 bases and J lost 2 bases. The CDR3 region is CASSRTSGQETQYF. DNA for the CDR3: TGTGCCAGCAGTCGGACTAGCGGGCAAGAGACCCAGTACTTC.

The chain links TRBV6-4 to TRBJ1-5; no firm D call. This CDR3 comprises 11 residues. Per germline, CDR1 MRHNA and CDR2 SNTAGT. V dropped 5 bases and J dropped 7 bases, with 6 bases sitting between them. CDR3 sequence: CASSLRQPQHF. CDR3 bases: TGTGCCAGCAGTCTTCGGCAGCCCCAGCATTTT.

V gene TRBV18 combines with J gene TRBJ2-5; 10 positions match TRBD2. The CDR3 totals 17 residues. V dropped 3 bases and J dropped 5; count of bases not matched to a gene: 12. The germline V gene encodes CDR1 KGHSH and CDR2 LQKENI. The CDR3 region has the DNA TGTGCCAGCTCACCTGTTCTAGCGGGAGTAGTTGCGGAGACCCAGTACTTC. Its translation is CASSPVLAGVVAETQYF.

The chain uses TRBV29-1 and TRBJ2-1, with TRBD2 matching over 13 bases. CDR3 length: 13 residues. Per the germline V gene, CDR1 is SQVTM and CDR2 is ANQGSEA. Here the CDR3 reads CSTPGLAGCEQFF. The CDR3 coding sequence is TGCAGTACACCGGGACTAGCGGGATGTGAGCAGTTCTTC.

In its sample, this clone was seen once. The rearrangement uses TRBV29-1 and TRBJ2-5, with 12 bases that match TRBD1. Germline lookup yields CDR1 SQVTM and CDR2 ANQGSEA. J gave up 11 bases and V 1 base, and 14 bases lay outside the gene matches. The CDR3 extends over 16 amino acids. CDR3 sequence reads: CSVEGVPGQGAGEQYF. CDR3 coding DNA: TGCAGCGTTGAAGGGGTCCCGGGACAGGGGGCTGGTGAGCAGTACTTC.

V gene TRBV7-9 combines with J gene TRBJ1-2, with 10 bases that match TRBD1. Germline lookup yields CDR1 SEHNR and CDR2 FQNEAQ (reference sequence). V lost 5 bases, J lost 4 bases, and 7 bases stayed unmatched. The CDR3 loop spans 15 amino acids. CDR3: CASSRRDRGSYGYTF. CDR3 DNA sequence: TGTGCCAGCAGCCGGAGGGACAGGGGAAGCTATGGCTACACCTTC.